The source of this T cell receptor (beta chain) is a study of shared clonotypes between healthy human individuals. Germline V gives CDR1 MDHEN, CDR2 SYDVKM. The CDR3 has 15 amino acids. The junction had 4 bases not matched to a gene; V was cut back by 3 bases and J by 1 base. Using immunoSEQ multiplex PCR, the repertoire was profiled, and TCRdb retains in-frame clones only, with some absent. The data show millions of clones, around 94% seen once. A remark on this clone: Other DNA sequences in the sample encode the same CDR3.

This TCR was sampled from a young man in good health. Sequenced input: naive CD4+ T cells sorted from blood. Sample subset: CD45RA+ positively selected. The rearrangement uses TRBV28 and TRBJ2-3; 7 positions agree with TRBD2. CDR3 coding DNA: TGTGCCAGCAGTTTGCCCCTAGCGGGCACAGATACGCAGTATTTT. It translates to CASSLPLAGTDTQYF.